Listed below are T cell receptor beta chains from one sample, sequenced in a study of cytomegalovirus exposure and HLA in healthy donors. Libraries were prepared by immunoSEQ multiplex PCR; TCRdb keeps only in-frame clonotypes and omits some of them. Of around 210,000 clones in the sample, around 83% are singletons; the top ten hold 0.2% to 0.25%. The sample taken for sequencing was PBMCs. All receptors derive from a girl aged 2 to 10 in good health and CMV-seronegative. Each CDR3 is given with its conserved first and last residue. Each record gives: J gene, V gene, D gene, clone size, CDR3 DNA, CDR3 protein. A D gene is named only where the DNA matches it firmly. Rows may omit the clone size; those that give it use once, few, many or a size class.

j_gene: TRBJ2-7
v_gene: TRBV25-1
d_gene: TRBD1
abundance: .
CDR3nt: TGTGCCAGCAGTACGGGACAGGTCTACTACGAGCAGTACTTC
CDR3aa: CASSTGQVYYEQYF

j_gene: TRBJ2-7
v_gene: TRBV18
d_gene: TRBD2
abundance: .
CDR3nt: TGTGCCAGCTCACCAGAAGAGCGGGACTCCTCCTACGAGCAGTACTTC
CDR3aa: CASSPEERDSSYEQYF

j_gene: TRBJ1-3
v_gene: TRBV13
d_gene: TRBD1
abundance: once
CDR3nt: TGTGCCAGCAGCTTAAAGGGGGCTGGAGGAAACACCATATATTTT
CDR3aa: CASSLKGAGGNTIYF

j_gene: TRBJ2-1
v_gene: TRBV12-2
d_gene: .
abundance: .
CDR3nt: TGTGCAAGTCGCTTAGCCCGGACTAGCGGGGGGACAGAGCAGTTCTTC
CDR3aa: CASRLARTSGGTEQFF

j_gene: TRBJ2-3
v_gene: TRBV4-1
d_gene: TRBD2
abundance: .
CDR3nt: TGCGCCAGCAGCCAACTGTCGGGACTAGCGATAAATACGCAGTATTTT
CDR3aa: CASSQLSGLAINTQYF

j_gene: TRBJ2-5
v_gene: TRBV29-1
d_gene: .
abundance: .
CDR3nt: TGCAGCGTTGGGAAGGACAGCCAAGAGACCCAGTACTTC
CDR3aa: CSVGKDSQETQYF

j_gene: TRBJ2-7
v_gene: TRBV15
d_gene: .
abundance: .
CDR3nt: TGTGCCACCAGCAGAGATCGTCCCTACGAGCAGTACTTC
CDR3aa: CATSRDRPYEQYF

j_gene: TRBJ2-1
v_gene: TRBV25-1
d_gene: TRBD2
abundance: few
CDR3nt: TGTGCCAGCAGTGAATCTCTGACTAGCGGGAGCAAAAACAATGAGCAGTTCTTC
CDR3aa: CASSESLTSGSKNNEQFF

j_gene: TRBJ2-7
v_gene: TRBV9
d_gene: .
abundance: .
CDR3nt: TGTGCCAGCAGCGTAGTAAATGCGGCGACCCCTCGGAACGAGCAGTACTTC
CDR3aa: CASSVVNAATPRNEQYF

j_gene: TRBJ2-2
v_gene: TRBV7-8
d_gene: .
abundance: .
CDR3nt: TGTGCCAGCAGCTTGAAACCGGGACTGCAGAACACCGGGGAGCTGTTTTTT
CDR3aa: CASSLKPGLQNTGELFF

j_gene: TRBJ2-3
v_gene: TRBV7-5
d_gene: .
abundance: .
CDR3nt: TGTGCCAGAAGCTGGCGACTTGTCGTTGGTACGCAGTATTTT
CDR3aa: CARSWRLVVGTQYF

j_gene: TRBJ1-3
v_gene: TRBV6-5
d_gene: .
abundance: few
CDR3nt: TGTGCCAGCAGGGTCAGGCACTCTGGAAACACCATATATTTT
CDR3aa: CASRVRHSGNTIYF

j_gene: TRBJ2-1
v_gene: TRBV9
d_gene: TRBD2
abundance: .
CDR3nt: TGTGCCAGCAGCGTAGGAGCGGGGGGGCCCCATGAGCAGTTCTTC
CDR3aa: CASSVGAGGPHEQFF

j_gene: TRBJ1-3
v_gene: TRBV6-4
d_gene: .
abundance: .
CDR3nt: TGTGCCAGGATGGCGCGGGGCACCATATATTTT
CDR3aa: CARMARGTIYF

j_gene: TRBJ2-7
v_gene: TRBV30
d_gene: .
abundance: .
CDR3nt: TGTGCCTGGAGTGTCGGGGGGACAGGCTCCTACGAGCAGTACTTC
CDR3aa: CAWSVGGTGSYEQYF

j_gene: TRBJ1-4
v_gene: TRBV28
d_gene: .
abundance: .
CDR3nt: TGTGCCAGCAGTTTACTTCGGATGTCAGGGGAAAAACTGTTTTTT
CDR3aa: CASSLLRMSGEKLFF

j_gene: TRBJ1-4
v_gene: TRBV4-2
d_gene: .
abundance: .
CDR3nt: TGTGCCAGCAGCGCCTATACAGGGACGCAGGAAAAACTGTTTTTT
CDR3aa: CASSAYTGTQEKLFF

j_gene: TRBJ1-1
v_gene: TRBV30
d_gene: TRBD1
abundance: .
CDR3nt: TGTGCCTGGAGGGGACAGGGGTTGATGAACACTGAAGCTTTCTTT
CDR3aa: CAWRGQGLMNTEAFF

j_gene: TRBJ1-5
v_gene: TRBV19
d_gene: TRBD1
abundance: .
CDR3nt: TGTGCCAGTAGTACCGCGGGTACAGGGGGCTTAGGTCAGCCCCAGCATTTT
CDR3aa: CASSTAGTGGLGQPQHF

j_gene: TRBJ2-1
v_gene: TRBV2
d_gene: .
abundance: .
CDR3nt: TGTGCCAGCACGCTAGCGCAATACAATGAGCAGTTCTTC
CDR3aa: CASTLAQYNEQFF

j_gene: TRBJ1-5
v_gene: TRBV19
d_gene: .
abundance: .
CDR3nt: TGTGCCAGTAGTACGAGGACAGTTAGCAATCAGCCCCAGCATTTT
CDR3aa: CASSTRTVSNQPQHF

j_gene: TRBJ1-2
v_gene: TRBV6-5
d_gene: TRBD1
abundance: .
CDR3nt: TGTGCCAGCAGTTACCAGGGGGACTATGGCTACACCTTC
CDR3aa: CASSYQGDYGYTF

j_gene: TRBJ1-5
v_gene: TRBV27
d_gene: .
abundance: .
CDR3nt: TGTGCCAGCAGTTTCAGGGAGGCTCAGCCCCAGCATTTT
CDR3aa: CASSFREAQPQHF

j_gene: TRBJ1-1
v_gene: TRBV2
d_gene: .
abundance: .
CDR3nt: TGTGCCAGCAGTGTGCGGGGAAACACTGAAGCTTTCTTT
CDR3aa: CASSVRGNTEAFF

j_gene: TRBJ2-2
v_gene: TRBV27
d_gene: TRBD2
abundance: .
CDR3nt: TGTGCCAGCAGTTTATTTAGCGGGGGTTACACCGGGGAGCTGTTTTTT
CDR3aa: CASSLFSGGYTGELFF